This T cell receptor beta chain comes out of a study of T cells in Graves' hyperthyroidism and ophthalmopathy (dated by TCRdb to between 2018 and 2020). Concerning the study at large: Peripheral blood samples were taken at initial diagnosis, before any treatment was given. According to the paper, TCR Vbeta CDR3 sequencing was carried out on 135 peripheral blood samples, which came from under 50 ophthalmopathy, fewer than 80 hyperthyroidism and some 17 progressor patients. The 100 or so discovery patients were randomly divided into training and test sets at a 7:3 ratio. Following sampling, methimazole starting at 30 mg daily was given to hyperthyroidism patients, and high-dose intravenous methylprednisolone was given to ophthalmopathy patients. An independent validation cohort of 18 to 20 hyperthyroidism patients and approximately 17 patients who later progressed to ophthalmopathy tested prospective prediction of ophthalmopathy. Thyroid tissue and blood T-cell repertoires from several Graves' hyperthyroidism patients were also compared in the study. To identify distinguishing TCR V-J signatures, a discovery cohort of 100 patients was used, comprising 40 to 45 with Graves' ophthalmopathy and 55 to 65 with stable Graves' hyperthyroidism. Points the paper makes about the study in general: Blood samples also contained most of the expanded thyroid clonotypes (frequency above 0.001), which suggests that blood repertoires may reflect thyroid immune responses. A 13 V-J signature model separated ophthalmopathy from stable hyperthyroidism, with about 90% sensitivity and about 81% specificity in cross-validation and 80%/75% in testing. Sample size was not statistically predetermined, and investigators were not blinded to group allocation. In validation, the model predicted progression to ophthalmopathy with 55% to 71% sensitivity and about 73% specificity, a median of roughly seven months before onset.

In the ophthalmopathy patients, disease was moderately to severely active, with a Clinical Activity Score of 3 or more, a NOSPECS grade of 4 or more, and a duration of less than 3 months. Patients with uncontrolled infections, other autoimmune diseases, pregnancy or lactation were excluded. Clinical symptoms, serum thyroxine and TRAb, thyroid ultrasound, and orbital computed tomography formed the basis for the diagnoses. PBMCs were separated from approximately 10 ml of fresh peripheral blood using Ficoll-Paque density gradient centrifugation. Trizol reagent was used to extract total RNA, and RNA quality was then checked on an Agilent 2100 Bioanalyzer. TCR beta CDR3 regions were amplified from RNA transcripts. A first-round RT-PCR of the TCR CDR3 used the HTBI primer set with the Qiagen OneStep RT-PCR kit. A second multiplex PCR round built the libraries, followed by size selection and purification. Libraries were sequenced paired-end with 100 bp reads on an Illumina HiSeq2000. In the original analysis: SOAPnuke was used to process the raw data, removing reads that contained adapters or uncalled bases, had a mean Phred below 15, or lacked an exact match to the constant primer or identifier. High-quality paired reads were merged using COPE v1.2.5, and each unique nucleotide sequence was defined as a clonotype. MiTCR v1.1 was used to align clonotypes to the IMGT TRBV, TRBD and TRBJ reference segments. The analysis was restricted to V-J combinations with a frequency above 0.0001, which together covered 99% to 99.2% of the repertoires. A TCS score was defined as the ratio of F50 (clonal expansion) to E x V (chaos), with BLOSUM62-based TCRdist applied between CDR3 peptides within each V-J. Welch's t-statistics and random forest reduced roughly 500 V-J features to 10 to 15, which were used in a naive Bayes classifier (R e1071). The similarity between thyroid and blood repertoires was quantified using the Morisita-Horn index. TCRdb cleaned the public reads at Q25 with fastp, built clones with MiXCR and kept in-frame beta chains. When rows share a CDR3 protein, they turn into one entry using the most common DNA and genes. These V and J calls originate from TCRdb's pipeline instead of the authors' own analysis. A total of around 610,000 distinct CDR3 sequences appear in this sample, about 15% of them only once. Approximately 4.3% of the sample is in the top ten clones.

Only a few counts were recorded for this clonotype. No antigen is known for it. Within one base of it there is no much larger clone, and no base qualities were kept. Its CDR3 holds 14 amino acids, cysteine through phenylalanine. The entry retains the CDR3 DNA only, 42 bases that are in frame from base 1. Trimming removed 3 bases from V and 2 bases from J; the gene matches leave 6 bases unexplained. Via the germline V gene (reference sequence), CDR1 is DFQATT and CDR2 SNEGSKA. The sequence joins TRBV20-1 to TRBJ2-5, with 7 bases matching TRBD2. Sequenced material: blood. The clonotype was recovered from a woman between 35 and 50 years old with Graves' ophthalmopathy. CDR3 sequence: CSARVSSGQETQYF. The DNA sequence is TGCAGTGCTAGGGTCTCTAGCGGACAAGAGACCCAGTACTTC.